This record covers a single TCR beta chain. No antigen is known for it. This sample was included in a study of CD8 T cells in Susac syndrome. Study-wide findings and caveats: Clonal expansion was absent from the CD4+ T cell repertoires in Susac syndrome.

Reverse transcription used about 0.45 to 1 ug RNA and random hexamers. TCRdb redid the calling of the immunoSEQ multiplex PCR reads with MiXCR, one entry per CDR3 protein. The sample contains 80,000 or so distinct CDR3 sequences, about 93% of which appear only once. V was clipped by 5 bases and J by 5 bases; unmatched bases: 8. CDR3 size: 15 residues. The chain is built from TRBV12-3 or TRBV12-4 and TRBJ2-1; 8 nucleotides line up with TRBD1. Sequenced: CD4+ T cells from PBMCs. The TCR sequence derives from a human donor with Susac syndrome. The CDR3 nucleotides read TGTGCCAGCAGTGTAGGACAGGGTTTCAACAATGAGCAGTTCTTC. The encoded protein is CASSVGQGFNNEQFF.